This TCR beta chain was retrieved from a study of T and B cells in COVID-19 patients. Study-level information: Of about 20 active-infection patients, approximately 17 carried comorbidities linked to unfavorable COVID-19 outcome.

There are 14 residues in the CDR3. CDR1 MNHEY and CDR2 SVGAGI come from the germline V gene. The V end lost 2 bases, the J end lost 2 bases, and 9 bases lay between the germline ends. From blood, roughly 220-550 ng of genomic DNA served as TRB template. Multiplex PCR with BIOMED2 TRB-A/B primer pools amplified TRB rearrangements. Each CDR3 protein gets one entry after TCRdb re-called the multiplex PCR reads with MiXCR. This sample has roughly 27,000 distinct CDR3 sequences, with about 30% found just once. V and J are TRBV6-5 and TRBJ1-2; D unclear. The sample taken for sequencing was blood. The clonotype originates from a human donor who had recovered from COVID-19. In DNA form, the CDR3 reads TGTGCCAGCAGTTACCGGGAAAAGAACTATGGCTACACCTTC. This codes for CASSYREKNYGYTF.